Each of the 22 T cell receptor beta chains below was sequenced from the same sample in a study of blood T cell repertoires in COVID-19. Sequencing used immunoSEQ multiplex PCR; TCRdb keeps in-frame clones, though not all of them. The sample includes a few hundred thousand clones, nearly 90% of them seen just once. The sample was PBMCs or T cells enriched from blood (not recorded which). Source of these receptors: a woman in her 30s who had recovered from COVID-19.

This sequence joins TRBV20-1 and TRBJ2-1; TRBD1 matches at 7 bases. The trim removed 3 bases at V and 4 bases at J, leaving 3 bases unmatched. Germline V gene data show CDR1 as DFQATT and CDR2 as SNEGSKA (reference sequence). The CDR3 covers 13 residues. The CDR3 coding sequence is TGCAGTGCTAGTAGGACAGGATACAATGAGCAGTTCTTC. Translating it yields CSASRTGYNEQFF.

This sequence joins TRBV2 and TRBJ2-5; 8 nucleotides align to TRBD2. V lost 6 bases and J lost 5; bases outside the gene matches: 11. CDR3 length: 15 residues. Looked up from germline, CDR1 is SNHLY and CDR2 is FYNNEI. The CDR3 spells CASSPDETGGETQYF. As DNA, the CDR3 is TGTGCCAGCAGCCCTGACGAAACGGGAGGGGAGACCCAGTACTTC.

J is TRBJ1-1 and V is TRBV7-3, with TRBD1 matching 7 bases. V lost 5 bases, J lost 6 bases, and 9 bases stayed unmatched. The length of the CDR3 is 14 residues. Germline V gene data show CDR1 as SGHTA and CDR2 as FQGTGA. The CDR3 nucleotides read TGTGCCAGCAGCCCGGGGACAGTAAGTTCTGAAGCTTTCTTT. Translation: CASSPGTVSSEAFF.

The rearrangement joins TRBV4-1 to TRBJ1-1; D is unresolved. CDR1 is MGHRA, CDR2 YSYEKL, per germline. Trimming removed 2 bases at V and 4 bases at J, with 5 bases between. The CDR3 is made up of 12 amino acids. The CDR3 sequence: CASSQTVTEAFF. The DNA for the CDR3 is TGCGCCAGCAGCCAAACAGTCACTGAAGCTTTCTTT.

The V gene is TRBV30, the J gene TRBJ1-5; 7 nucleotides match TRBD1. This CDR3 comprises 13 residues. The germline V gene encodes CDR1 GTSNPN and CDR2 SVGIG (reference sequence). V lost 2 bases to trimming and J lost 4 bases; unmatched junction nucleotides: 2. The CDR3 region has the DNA TGTGCCTGGAGTTCAGGGGGTAATCAGCCCCAGCATTTT. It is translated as CAWSSGGNQPQHF. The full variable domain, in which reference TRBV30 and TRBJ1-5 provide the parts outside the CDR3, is SQTIHQWPATLVQPVGSPLSLECTVEGTSNPNLYWYRQAAGRGLQLLFYSVGIGQISSEVPQNLSASRPQDRQFILSSKKLLLSDSGFYLCAWSSGGNQPQHFGDGTRLSIL.

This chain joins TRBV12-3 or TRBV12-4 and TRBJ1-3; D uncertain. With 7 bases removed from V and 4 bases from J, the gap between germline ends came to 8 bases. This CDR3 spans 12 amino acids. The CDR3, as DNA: TGTGCCAGCACCCCTAACGGAAACACCATATATTTT. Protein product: CASTPNGNTIYF.

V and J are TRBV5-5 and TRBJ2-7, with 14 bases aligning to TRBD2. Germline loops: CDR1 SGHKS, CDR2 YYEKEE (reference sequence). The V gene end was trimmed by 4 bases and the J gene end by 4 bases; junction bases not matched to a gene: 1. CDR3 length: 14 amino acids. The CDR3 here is CASSRTSGGYEQYF. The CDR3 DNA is TGTGCCAGCAGCAGGACTAGCGGGGGGTACGAGCAGTACTTC.

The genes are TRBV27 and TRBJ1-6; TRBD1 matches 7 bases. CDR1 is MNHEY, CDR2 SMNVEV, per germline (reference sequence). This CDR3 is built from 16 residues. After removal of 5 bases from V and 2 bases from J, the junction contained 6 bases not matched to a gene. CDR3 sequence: CASSPYRGTYNSPLHF. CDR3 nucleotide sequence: TGTGCCAGCAGTCCCTACAGGGGTACCTATAATTCACCCCTCCACTTT.

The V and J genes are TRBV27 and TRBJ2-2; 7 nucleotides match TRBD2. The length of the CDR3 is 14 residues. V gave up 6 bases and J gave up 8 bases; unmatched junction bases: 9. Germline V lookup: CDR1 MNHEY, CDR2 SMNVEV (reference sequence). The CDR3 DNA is TGTGCCAGCAGCCTTCTGGTTAGCGGGGGGGAGCTGTTTTTT. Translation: CASSLLVSGGELFF.

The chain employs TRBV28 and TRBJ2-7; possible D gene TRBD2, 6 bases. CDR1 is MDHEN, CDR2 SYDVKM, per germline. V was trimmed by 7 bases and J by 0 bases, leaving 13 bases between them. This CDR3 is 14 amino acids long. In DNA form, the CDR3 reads TGTGCCAGCAACCCGAGGGGACTCTCCTACGAGCAGTACTTC. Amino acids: CASNPRGLSYEQYF.

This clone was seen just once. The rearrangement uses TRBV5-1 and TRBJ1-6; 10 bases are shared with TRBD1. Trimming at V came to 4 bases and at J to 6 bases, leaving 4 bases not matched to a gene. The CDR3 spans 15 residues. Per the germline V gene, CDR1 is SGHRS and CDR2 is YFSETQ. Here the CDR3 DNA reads TGCGCCAGCAGCAAAGGACAGGGGGGTAATTCACCCCTCCACTTT. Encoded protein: CASSKGQGGNSPLHF. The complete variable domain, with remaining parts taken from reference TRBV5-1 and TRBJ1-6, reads KAGVTQTPRYLIKTRGQQVTLSCSPISGHRSVSWYQQTPGQGLQFLFEYFSETQRNKGNFPGRFSGRQFSNSRSEMNVSTLELGDSALYLCASSKGQGGNSPLHFGNGTRLTVT.

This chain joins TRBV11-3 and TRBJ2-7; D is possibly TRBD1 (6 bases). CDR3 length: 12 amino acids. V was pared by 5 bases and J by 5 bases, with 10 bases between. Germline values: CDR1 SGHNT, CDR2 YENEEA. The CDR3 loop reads CASSLQGHEQYF. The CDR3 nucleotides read TGTGCCAGCAGCCTACAGGGACACGAGCAGTACTTC.

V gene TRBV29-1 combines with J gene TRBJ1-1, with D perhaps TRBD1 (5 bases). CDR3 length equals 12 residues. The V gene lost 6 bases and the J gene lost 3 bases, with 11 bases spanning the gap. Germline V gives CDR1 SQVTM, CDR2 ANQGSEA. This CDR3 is CSVDGGYTEAFF. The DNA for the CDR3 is TGCAGCGTGGACGGGGGGTACACTGAAGCTTTCTTT.

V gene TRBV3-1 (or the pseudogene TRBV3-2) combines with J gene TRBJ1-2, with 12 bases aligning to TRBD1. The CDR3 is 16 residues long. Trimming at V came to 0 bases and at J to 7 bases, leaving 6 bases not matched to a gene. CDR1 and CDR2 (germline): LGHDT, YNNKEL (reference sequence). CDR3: CASSQDWDRGRVGYTF. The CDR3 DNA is TGTGCCAGCAGCCAAGACTGGGACAGGGGGCGAGTTGGCTACACCTTC.

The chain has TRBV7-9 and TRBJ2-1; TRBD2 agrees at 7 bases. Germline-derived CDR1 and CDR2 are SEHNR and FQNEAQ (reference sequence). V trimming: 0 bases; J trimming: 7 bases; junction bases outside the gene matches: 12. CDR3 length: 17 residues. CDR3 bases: TGTGCCAGCAGCTTAGCTTTCCGGGACTACCAAACGAATGAGCAGTTCTTC. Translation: CASSLAFRDYQTNEQFF.

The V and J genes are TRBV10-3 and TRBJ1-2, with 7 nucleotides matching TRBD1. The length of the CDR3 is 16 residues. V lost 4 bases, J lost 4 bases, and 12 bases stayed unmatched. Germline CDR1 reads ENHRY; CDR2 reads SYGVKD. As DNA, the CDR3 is TGTGCCATCAGTGTCAAAAGGGACAGCCCTTCCTATGGCTACACCTTC. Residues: CAISVKRDSPSYGYTF.

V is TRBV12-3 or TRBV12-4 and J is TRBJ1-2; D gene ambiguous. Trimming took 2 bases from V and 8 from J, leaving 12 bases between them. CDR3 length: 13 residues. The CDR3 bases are TGTGCCAGCAGTTTATATGGAGGGTGGGGCTACACCTTC. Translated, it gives CASSLYGGWGYTF.

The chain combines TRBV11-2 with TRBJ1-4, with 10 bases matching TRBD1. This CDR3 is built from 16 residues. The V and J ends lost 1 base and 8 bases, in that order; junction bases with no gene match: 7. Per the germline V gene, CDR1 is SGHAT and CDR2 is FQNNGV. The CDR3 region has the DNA TGTGCCAGCAGCTTAGCAACCGACAGGGGGCTCGAAAAACTGTTTTTT. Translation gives CASSLATDRGLEKLFF. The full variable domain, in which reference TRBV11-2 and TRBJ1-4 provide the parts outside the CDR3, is EAGVAQSPRYKIIEKRQSVAFWCNPISGHATLYWYQQILGQGPKLLIQFQNNGVVDDSQLPKDRFSAERLKGVDSTLKIQPAKLEDSAVYLCASSLATDRGLEKLFFGSGTQLSVL.

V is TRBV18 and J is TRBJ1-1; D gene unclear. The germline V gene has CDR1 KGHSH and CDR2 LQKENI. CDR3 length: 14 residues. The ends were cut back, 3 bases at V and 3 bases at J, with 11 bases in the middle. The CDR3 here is CASSPDAGHTEAFF. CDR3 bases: TGTGCCAGCTCACCGGACGCGGGTCACACTGAAGCTTTCTTT.

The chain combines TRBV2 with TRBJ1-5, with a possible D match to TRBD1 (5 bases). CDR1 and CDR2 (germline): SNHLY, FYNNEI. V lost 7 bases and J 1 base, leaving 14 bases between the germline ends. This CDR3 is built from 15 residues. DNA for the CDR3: TGTGCCAGCACCCTAACGGGGGGGAGCAATCAGCCCCAGCATTTT. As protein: CASTLTGGSNQPQHF.

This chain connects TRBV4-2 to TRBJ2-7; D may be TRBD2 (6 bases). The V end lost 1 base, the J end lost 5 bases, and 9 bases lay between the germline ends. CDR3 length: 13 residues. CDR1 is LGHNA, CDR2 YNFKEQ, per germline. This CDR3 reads CASSQGRGDEQYF. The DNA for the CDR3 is TGTGCCAGCAGCCAAGGTCGCGGGGACGAGCAGTACTTC.

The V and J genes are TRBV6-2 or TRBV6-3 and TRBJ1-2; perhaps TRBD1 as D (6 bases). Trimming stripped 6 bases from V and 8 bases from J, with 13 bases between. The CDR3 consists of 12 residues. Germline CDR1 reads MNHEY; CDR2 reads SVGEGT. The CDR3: CASSRGPTGYTF. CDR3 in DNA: TGTGCCAGCAGCCGGGGGCCCACGGGCTACACCTTC.